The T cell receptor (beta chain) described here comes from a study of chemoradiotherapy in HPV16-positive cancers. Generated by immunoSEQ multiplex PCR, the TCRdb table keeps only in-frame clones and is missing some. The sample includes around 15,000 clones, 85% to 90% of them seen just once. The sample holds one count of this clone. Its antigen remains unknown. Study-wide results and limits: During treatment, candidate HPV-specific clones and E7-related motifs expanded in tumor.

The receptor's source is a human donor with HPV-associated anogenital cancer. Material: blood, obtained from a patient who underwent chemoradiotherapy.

Here the CDR3 DNA reads TGTGCCAGCAGCACTAGCGGGGCTACATATGAGCAGTTCTTC. Residues: CASSTSGATYEQFF. V and J are TRBV28 and TRBJ2-1, with 10 nucleotides matching TRBD2. The CDR3 extends over 14 amino acids. CDR1 MDHEN and CDR2 SYDVKM come from the germline V gene. The trim removed 6 bases at V and 8 bases at J, leaving 7 bases unmatched.